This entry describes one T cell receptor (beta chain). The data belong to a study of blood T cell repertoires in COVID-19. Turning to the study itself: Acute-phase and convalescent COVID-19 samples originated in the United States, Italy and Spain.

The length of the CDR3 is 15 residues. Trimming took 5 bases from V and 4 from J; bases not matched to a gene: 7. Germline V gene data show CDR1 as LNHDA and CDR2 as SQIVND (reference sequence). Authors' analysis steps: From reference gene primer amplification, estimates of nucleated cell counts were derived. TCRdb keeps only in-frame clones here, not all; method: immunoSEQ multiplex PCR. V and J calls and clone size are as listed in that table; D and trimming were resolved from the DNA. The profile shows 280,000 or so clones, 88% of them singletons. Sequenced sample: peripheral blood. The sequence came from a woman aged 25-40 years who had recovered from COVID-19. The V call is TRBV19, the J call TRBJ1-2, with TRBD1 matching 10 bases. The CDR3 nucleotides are TGTGCCAGTAGTGAGGCGGGACAGGGGACCTATGGCTACACCTTC. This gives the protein CASSEAGQGTYGYTF.